This T cell receptor (beta chain) was retrieved from a study of CD8+ T cells in alopecia areata. The wider study: Treatment of the treated patients consisted of oral tofacitinib, 5 to 10 mg twice daily.

About this clone: Its antigen remains unknown.

Broader study findings: Scalp lesions, especially in alopecia totalis/universalis, had higher clonality than normal scalp. Tofacitinib significantly brought down scalp clonality and expanded CD8+ clones among top 100.

This CDR3 spans 13 amino acids. J was trimmed by 2 bases and V by 5 bases; bases with no gene match: 3. Per the germline V gene, CDR1 is SEHNR and CDR2 is FQNEAQ (reference sequence). Once RNA had been extracted, it was reverse transcribed into cDNA to act as the sequencing template. Assay used: immunoSEQ multiplex PCR; TCRdb lists only in-frame clones, some missing. The sample consists of 150,000 or so clones, approximately 90% of them appearing once. Treatment noted: oral pan-JAK inhibitor, 5-10 mg twice daily. V gene TRBV7-9 combines with J gene TRBJ2-7, with 7 bases matching TRBD1. This specimen was CD8+ T cells sorted from blood, taken at week 4, from a patient treated with tofacitinib. The receptor was derived from a human donor with alopecia areata. CDR3 coding DNA: TGTGCCAGCAGCGGGACAGTAACCTACGAGCAGTACTTC. Its translation is CASSGTVTYEQYF.